This TCR beta chain comes out of a study of T cells after yellow fever vaccination. This clonotype has a count of ten or more. Its target is not known. Losses at the gene ends were 5 bases for V and 0 bases for J; bases not matched to a gene: 6. The CDR3 runs to 17 residues. Germline V gene data show CDR1 as SGHTA and CDR2 as FQGNSA. TCRdb redid the calling of the 5' RACE reads with MiXCR, one entry per CDR3 protein. The data hold fewer than 500,000 distinct CDR3 sequences, with around 20% observed a single time. Findings of the study overall: In post-booster samples, most primary-vaccination clones reappeared (about 97% CD4, approximately 91% CD8). Abundant contaminating clonotypes from the bulk population could appear in FACS-sorted repertoires.

The chain joins TRBV7-2 to TRBJ2-3; TRBD2 aligns across 12 bases. The sample in question was PBMCs, obtained before the yellow fever booster vaccination. The source of this sequence is a man aged 18 to 35 who received the YFV17D yellow fever vaccine. CDR3 protein: CASSPRTSGASTDTQYF. CDR3 nucleotide sequence: TGTGCCAGCAGCCCAAGGACTAGCGGGGCTAGCACAGATACGCAGTATTTT.